The clone carrying this T cell receptor (beta chain) was observed many times. Its specificity is not known. TCRdb re-called the 5' RACE reads through MiXCR, storing one row per CDR3 protein. The sample includes roughly 70,000 distinct CDR3 sequences, about 5% seen only once; the top ten take around 2.2%. This record comes from a study of neurological immune-mediated disorders. General study results and limits: No expanded-clone CDR3 amino acid sequence recurred across subjects, suggesting private TCR-beta repertoires.

The CDR3 spans 13 residues. Trimming stripped 6 bases from V and 1 base from J, with 9 bases between. Germline loops: CDR1 SGHVS, CDR2 FQNEAQ. The chain combines TRBV7-8 with TRBJ1-1; a weak D match, TRBD1 (6 bases). Sequenced material: PBMCs. This sequence originates from a woman aged 70-85 years with multiple sclerosis. CDR3 sequence reads: CASRSDRNTEAFF. CDR3 sequence (DNA): TGTGCCAGCAGATCGGACAGGAACACTGAAGCTTTCTTT.